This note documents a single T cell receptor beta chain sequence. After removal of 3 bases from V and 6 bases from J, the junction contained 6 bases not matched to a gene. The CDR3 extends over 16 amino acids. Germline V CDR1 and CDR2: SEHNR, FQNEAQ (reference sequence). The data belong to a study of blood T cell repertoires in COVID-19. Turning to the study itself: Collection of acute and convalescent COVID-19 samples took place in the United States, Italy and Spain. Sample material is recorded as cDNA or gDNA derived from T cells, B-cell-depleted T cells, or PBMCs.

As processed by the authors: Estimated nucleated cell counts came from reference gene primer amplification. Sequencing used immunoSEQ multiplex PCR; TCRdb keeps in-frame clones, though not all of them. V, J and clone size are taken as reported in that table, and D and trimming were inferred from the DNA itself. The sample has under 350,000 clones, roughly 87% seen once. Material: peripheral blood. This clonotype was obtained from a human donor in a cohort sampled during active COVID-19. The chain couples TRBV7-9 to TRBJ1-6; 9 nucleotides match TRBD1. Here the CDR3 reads CASSFSRGQGNSPLHF. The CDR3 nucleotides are TGTGCCAGCAGCTTCTCTCGGGGACAGGGTAATTCACCCCTCCACTTT.